The sequence of this T cell receptor (beta chain) was determined in a study of cytomegalovirus exposure and HLA in healthy donors. Germline V gives CDR1 SGHNT, CDR2 YYREEE (reference sequence). The CDR3 is 15 residues long. V lost 4 bases, J lost 8 bases, and 9 bases stayed unmatched. PCR primers comprised 60 Vbeta and 13 Jbeta primers. Profiling relied on immunoSEQ multiplex PCR, and the TCRdb table lists in-frame clones only, not all of them. The sample has about 240,000 clones, about 85% seen once. Sequencing was carried out using PBMCs. This chain uses TRBV5-4 with TRBJ1-6; 7 bases are a match to TRBD1. This TCR was recovered from a girl under 10 years old in good health and CMV-seronegative. Here the CDR3 DNA reads TGTGCCAGCAGCCTGGGGGCAGGGGGAGATTCACCCCTCCACTTT. This gives the protein CASSLGAGGDSPLHF.